The 23 T cell receptor beta chains presented below share a single source sample, sequenced in a study of post-analysis software for immune sequencing data. Whole-study findings and limits: There were several TRBV segments more frequent in patients than controls, and TRBV5-6, TRBV5-1 and TRBV20-1 were among them.

Prepared TCR beta cDNA libraries contained unique molecular identifiers. TCRdb reanalysed the PCR reads using MiXCR and keeps one entry per CDR3 protein. The sample carries over 300,000 distinct CDR3 sequences, roughly 30% recorded once. Their antigens are not known. The source material was blood. These receptors originate from a girl between 10 and 17 years old with multiple sclerosis.

This chain links TRBV13 with TRBJ1-2, with D hard to call. Looked up from germline, CDR1 is PRHDT and CDR2 is FYEKMQ (reference sequence). There are 13 residues in the CDR3. The germline V and J ends were trimmed by 11 bases and 8 bases, with 21 bases remaining between them. In nucleotides, the CDR3 is TGTGCCGTCCGAATGGGGTTATCAGAAGGCTACACCTTC. It is translated as CAVRMGLSEGYTF.

The rearrangement joins TRBV4-2 to TRBJ1-1; D remains ambiguous. The CDR3 consists of 15 residues. Per germline, CDR1 LGHNA and CDR2 YNFKEQ. V shed 0 bases and J shed 3 bases, with 11 bases lying between them. The CDR3, as DNA: TGTGCCAGCAGCCAAGACAGCCGGGAGGACACTGAAGCTTTCTTT. Residues: CASSQDSREDTEAFF.

This clonotype was counted ten times or more. J is TRBJ1-2 and V is TRBV4-2; D not certain. Trimming removed 0 bases from V and 0 bases from J, with 5 bases in between. Germline V gene lookup returns CDR1 LGHNA and CDR2 YNFKEQ. This CDR3 comprises 14 residues. The CDR3 protein is CASSQDDTNYGYTF. CDR3 DNA: TGTGCCAGCAGCCAAGACGACACTAACTATGGCTACACCTTC.

This clonotype was observed a handful of times. The chain is built from TRBV11-2 and TRBJ2-7, with D possibly being TRBD2 (6 bases). Trimming cost V 0 bases and J 4 bases, with 16 bases left between them. The CDR3 has 16 amino acids. Germline CDR1 is SGHAT and CDR2 is FQNNGV. This CDR3 is CASSLDSAGRKYEQYF. The CDR3 DNA reads TGTGCCAGCAGCTTAGATTCCGCGGGGAGAAAGTACGAGCAGTACTTC.

This clonotype was picked up many times. This rearrangement joins TRBV12-3 or TRBV12-4 to TRBJ2-5, with no clear D. The CDR3 extends over 12 amino acids. V was pared by 7 bases and J by 4 bases, with 10 bases between. CDR3 coding DNA: TGTGCCAGCACCAGACTGGGAGAGACCCAGTACTTC. Translating it yields CASTRLGETQYF.

This clonotype has a handful of counts. The V and J genes are TRBV4-1 and TRBJ1-1, with 9 bases identical to TRBD1. The CDR3 has 19 residues. The ends lost 0 bases at V and 1 base at J; junction bases unmatched: 12. From germline, CDR1 is MGHRA and CDR2 YSYEKL. CDR3 region: CASSQDRDRAVVGNTEAFF. CDR3 nucleotide sequence: TGCGCCAGCAGCCAAGATAGGGACAGGGCTGTGGTGGGGAACACTGAAGCTTTCTTT.

The chain links TRBV29-1 to TRBJ2-3; TRBD2 agrees at 12 bases. In germline, CDR1 is SQVTM, CDR2 ANQGSEA. After removal of 3 bases from V and 8 bases from J, the junction contained 6 bases not matched to a gene. This CDR3 is 14 amino acids long. CDR3 region: CSVDTSGGRRTQYF. CDR3 in DNA: TGCAGCGTTGATACTAGCGGGGGGCGGCGTACGCAGTATTTT.

The chain employs TRBV12-3 or TRBV12-4 and TRBJ1-5; possible D gene TRBD1, 6 bases. Trimming took 8 bases from V and 4 from J, leaving 15 bases between them. The CDR3 extends over 14 amino acids. The CDR3 region is CASRGGARNQPQHF. The CDR3 DNA is TGTGCCAGCCGGGGGGGGGCGAGGAATCAGCCCCAGCATTTT.

CDR3 in amino acids: CASSLERGAQHF. The DNA of the CDR3 is TGTGCCAGCAGCTTAGAGCGAGGAGCCCAGCATTTT. The rearrangement links TRBV7-9 to TRBJ1-5; D not certain. This CDR3 comprises 12 residues. With 1 base removed from V and 11 bases from J, the gap between germline ends came to 9 bases. CDR1 is SEHNR and CDR2 is FQNEAQ in the germline V gene (reference sequence).

The table lists this clonotype with a count of one. One end of the junction does not line up with germline, which may come from a read error. The CDR3 DNA sequence: TGTACCAGCAGCGTAGGAAGGGAGGGTCACTTCCAAGAGACCCAGTACTTC. As protein: CTSSVGREGHFQETQYF. V usage is TRBV9 and J usage is TRBJ2-5; 7 bases are shared with TRBD2. The germline V gene has CDR1 SGDLS and CDR2 YYNGEE. The CDR3 length is 17 residues.

This rearrangement joins TRBV9 to TRBJ1-5, with D perhaps TRBD1 (5 bases). Between the trimmed V and J ends, which lost 0 bases and 7 bases, there was a span of 17 bases. Germline lookup yields CDR1 SGDLS and CDR2 YYNGEE. This CDR3 has 16 amino acids. The CDR3 DNA sequence: TGTGCCAGCAGCGTAGGGGACTCGGCGCTGGGGCAGCCCCAGCATTTT. Its translation is CASSVGDSALGQPQHF. The full variable domain, its missing parts supplied by reference TRBV9 and TRBJ1-5, is DSGVTQTPKHLITATGQRVTLRCSPRSGDLSVYWYQQSLDQGLQFLIQYYNGEERAKGNILERFSAQQFPDLHSELNLSSLELGDSALYFCASSVGDSALGQPQHFGDGTRLSIL.

The table lists this clonotype with a few counts. The J gene is TRBJ2-7, the V gene TRBV3-1; possibly TRBD2 for D (7 bases). The germline CDR1 and CDR2 sequences are LGHDT and YNNKEL (reference sequence). Between the trimmed V and J ends, which lost 4 bases and 6 bases, there was a span of 13 bases. The CDR3 consists of 13 residues. CDR3 residues: CASSRGGAVEQYF. DNA of the CDR3: TGTGCCAGCAGCCGAGGGGGGGCTGTCGAGCAGTACTTC.

This clonotype was counted only a few times. The chain couples TRBV11-2 to TRBJ2-5; D might be TRBD1 (6 bases). CDR3 size: 14 residues. Germline V CDR1 and CDR2: SGHAT, FQNNGV. With 6 bases removed from V and 2 bases from J, the gap between germline ends came to 13 bases. CDR3 DNA: TGTGCCAGCAGTGAGTTTCAGGGGCAAGAGACCCAGTACTTC. Residues: CASSEFQGQETQYF.

This clonotype was counted a few times. V is TRBV9 and J is TRBJ2-3; D remains ambiguous. Germline V CDR1 and CDR2: SGDLS, YYNGEE. The CDR3 extends over 12 amino acids. V shed 5 bases and J shed 2 bases, with 6 bases lying between them. CDR3 residues: CASRGTTDTQYF. CDR3 coding DNA: TGTGCCAGCAGGGGCACCACAGATACGCAGTATTTT.

The V and J genes are TRBV7-2 and TRBJ2-3, with a tentative D call TRBD1 (5 bases). Germline V CDR1 and CDR2: SGHTA, FQGNSA. This CDR3 has 15 amino acids. V was clipped by 5 bases and J by 6 bases, with 18 bases between them. The CDR3 DNA reads as TGTGCCAGCAGCCAGCAGGGCGCGAGGTCGGATACGCAGTATTTT. Encoded protein: CASSQQGARSDTQYF.

The chain's CDR3 is CASSPGLAIYNEQFF. In DNA form, the CDR3 reads TGTGCCAGCAGCCCAGGACTAGCGATCTACAATGAGCAGTTCTTC. This chain uses TRBV3-1 with TRBJ2-1; 9 bases agree with TRBD2. CDR1 and CDR2 (germline): LGHDT, YNNKEL (reference sequence). V lost 4 bases to trimming and J lost 3 bases; unmatched junction nucleotides: 4. The CDR3 is 15 amino acids.

This clonotype has a handful of counts. V usage is TRBV20-1 and J usage is TRBJ2-3; no definite D call. Germline assignment: CDR1 DFQATT and CDR2 SNEGSKA (reference sequence). The CDR3 sequence is 13 residues long. V lost 7 bases to trimming and J lost 2 bases, with 13 bases between them. The CDR3 DNA reads as TGCAGTGGAGACGCCTGGTTCACAGATACGCAGTATTTT. It specifies CSGDAWFTDTQYF.

V usage is TRBV6-2 or TRBV6-3 and J usage is TRBJ2-5, with D perhaps assigned TRBD1 or TRBD2 (5 bases each). CDR1 is MNHEY and CDR2 is SVGEGT in the germline V gene. The CDR3 loop spans 11 amino acids. Trimming shortened V by 6 bases and J by 11 bases, and 13 bases separated the two germline ends. The CDR3 spells CASSRQWEQYF. The CDR3 region has the DNA TGTGCCAGCAGCAGACAGTGGGAGCAGTACTTC.

About this clonotype: The conserved closing phenylalanine or tryptophan is absent in this CDR3, likely reflecting a read error. V and J are TRBV20-1 and TRBJ1-2; possible D gene TRBD1, 5 bases. Deletions cut 5 bases from V and 8 bases from J, with 12 bases between. The germline V gene has CDR1 DFQATT and CDR2 SNEGSKA (reference sequence). This CDR3 contains 11 residues. CDR3 in amino acids: CSAPRGSGYTL. The CDR3 bases are TGCAGTGCTCCAAGGGGAAGCGGCTACACCTTG.

V and J are TRBV5-1 and TRBJ2-1; weak D call: TRBD1 (6 bases). Trimming removed 4 bases at V and 8 bases at J, with 13 bases between. This CDR3 contains 13 residues. Germline CDR1 is SGHRS and CDR2 is YFSETQ. The chain's CDR3 is CASSTYAGDEQFF. The CDR3, as DNA: TGCGCCAGCAGCACTTACGCAGGGGATGAGCAGTTCTTC.

The gene calls are TRBV20-1 and TRBJ1-2; no clear D gene. V was pared by 0 bases and J by 1 base, with 6 bases between. The CDR3 is made up of 13 amino acids. The germline CDR1 and CDR2 sequences are DFQATT and SNEGSKA (reference sequence). The CDR3: CSARDGFNYGYTF. For the CDR3, the DNA is TGCAGTGCTAGAGATGGGTTTAACTATGGCTACACCTTC.

This clonotype was observed at least ten times. The chain combines TRBV20-1 with TRBJ2-1, with 7 bases that match TRBD1. Germline lookup yields CDR1 DFQATT and CDR2 SNEGSKA (reference sequence). V lost 6 bases and J lost 1; bases outside the gene matches: 3. The CDR3 covers 13 residues. The CDR3 sequence: CSARQGSYNEQFF. The CDR3 nucleotides are TGCAGTGCCAGACAGGGTTCCTACAATGAGCAGTTCTTC.

In regard to this clonotype: One end of the junction does not line up with germline, which may come from a read error. The chain links TRBV13 to TRBJ1-2; D remains unclear. Germline CDR1 and CDR2: PRHDT and FYEKMQ (reference sequence). The CDR3 is made up of 15 amino acids. CDR3 protein: CAGSPGAAAYYGYTF. In DNA form, the CDR3 reads TGTGCCGGCAGCCCCGGAGCGGCAGCCTACTATGGCTACACCTTC.